This T cell receptor (beta chain) appears in the sequencing data of a study of control samples from healthy donors and cancer patients. Clones were sequenced by immunoSEQ multiplex PCR, and TCRdb holds only the in-frame ones, with some missing. The sample shows about 150,000 clones, about 94% of them seen only once. The ends were cut back, 7 bases at V and 6 bases at J, with 13 bases in the middle. CDR3 size: 12 residues. Germline V gene data show CDR1 as MNHEY and CDR2 as SVGAGI. The sample comprised blood. This sequence was found in a woman aged 25 to 39 in good health. The chain joins TRBV6-5 to TRBJ2-7; D is possibly TRBD1 (5 bases). DNA for the CDR3: TGTGCCAGCAAGAGACGGCAGGGCGAGCAGTACTTC. It specifies CASKRRQGEQYF.